The 26 T cell receptor beta chains presented below share a single source sample, sequenced in a study of Graves' ophthalmopathy and Graves' hyperthyroidism. Amplification from RNA transcripts yielded the TCR beta CDR3 regions. First-round RT-PCR used HTBI primers; second-round multiplex PCR followed. TCRdb itself ran the multiplex PCR reads through MiXCR, one entry per CDR3 protein. The sample lists more than 1,000,000 distinct CDR3 sequences; about two fifths were seen once. The sample comprised peripheral blood or thyroid tissue (not recorded which). Source of these receptors: an adult man with Graves' hyperthyroidism.

This clonotype was seen many times. In nucleotides, the CDR3 is TGTGCCAGCAGCTTGGACGGACAGACAGAGACCCAGTACTTC. Residues: CASSLDGQTETQYF. V gene TRBV5-6 combines with J gene TRBJ2-5, with a possible D match to TRBD1 (6 bases). Trimming removed 0 bases at V and 4 bases at J, with 10 bases between. The length of the CDR3 is 14 residues. CDR1 and CDR2 (germline): SGHDT, YYEEEE.

This chain joins TRBV7-2 and TRBJ1-4; D not resolved. This CDR3 comprises 15 residues. Germline lookup yields CDR1 SGHTA and CDR2 FQGNSA. The V and J ends lost 8 bases and 0 bases respectively, with 13 bases between them. The CDR3 region is CASARARSTNEKLFF. The CDR3 coding sequence is TGTGCCAGCGCCCGTGCTCGCTCAACTAATGAAAAACTGTTTTTT.

V and J are TRBV12-3 or TRBV12-4 and TRBJ1-2; perhaps TRBD1 as D (5 bases). Trimming stripped 6 bases from V and 8 bases from J, with 10 bases between. The CDR3 is 11 amino acids. The CDR3 protein is CASRRGVGYTF. Here the CDR3 DNA reads TGTGCCAGCAGACGGGGGGTCGGCTACACCTTC.

This chain uses TRBV12-3 or TRBV12-4 with TRBJ1-1, with D possibly matching TRBD1 (6 bases). V was shortened by 4 bases and J by 8 bases, with 11 bases between the two germline ends. The CDR3 extends over 12 amino acids. CDR3 sequence (DNA): TGTGCCAGCAGTTATCAGCAGGGGGAAGCTTTCTTT. It translates to CASSYQQGEAFF.

The genes are TRBV6-5 and TRBJ1-5, with no clear D. Trimming stripped 11 bases from V and 0 bases from J, with 17 bases between. CDR3 length equals 15 residues. Germline CDR1 and CDR2: MNHEY and SVGAGI. CDR3: CASQPAQVSNQPQHF. CDR3 sequence (DNA): TGTGCCTCCCAACCTGCGCAAGTTAGCAATCAGCCCCAGCATTTT.

Concerning this clonotype: Likely a read error: the CDR3 ends without its conserved phenylalanine or tryptophan. The DNA is left out, because the CDR3 cannot be placed on it with certainty; the CDR3 is given as TCRdb lists it. The rearrangement links TRBV29-1 to TRBJ2-5; TRBD1 is taken as the D call from the table, unchecked against the DNA. Germline CDR1 is SQVTM and CDR2 is ANQGSEA. The CDR3 is 14 amino acids long, termini counted. This CDR3 is CSASEDSYGYTFGS.

The chain joins TRBV13 to TRBJ1-1, with 7 bases fitting TRBD1. The V segment lost 3 bases and the J segment 5 bases; nucleotides outside the gene matches: 9. This CDR3 spans 15 amino acids. Germline V gives CDR1 PRHDT, CDR2 FYEKMQ (reference sequence). The CDR3, as DNA: TGTGCCAGCAGCTTCCAGGGGGTCGAGAGTACTGAAGCTTTCTTT. Its translation: CASSFQGVESTEAFF.

In this sample, this clonotype turned up once. The chain couples TRBV7-8 to TRBJ1-5; tentatively, D is TRBD1 (5 bases). The germline V gene encodes CDR1 SGHVS and CDR2 FQNEAQ. Trimming stripped 3 bases from V and 0 bases from J, with 15 bases between. The CDR3 sequence is 17 residues long. Written as DNA, the CDR3 is TGTGCCAGCAGCTTGGTGGGGGGACCTTTTAGCAATCAGCCCCAGCATTTT. As protein: CASSLVGGPFSNQPQHF.

The J gene is TRBJ2-5, the V gene TRBV25-1, with D perhaps TRBD2 (6 bases). The CDR3 runs to 13 residues. V gave up 1 base and J gave up 7 bases, with 10 bases separating them. CDR1 and CDR2 from the germline V gene are MGHDK and SYGVNS. The CDR3 coding sequence is TGTGCCAGCAGTGAATCTAGGCGGGGGACCCAGTACTTC. It translates to CASSESRRGTQYF.

V is TRBV20-1 and J is TRBJ1-1, with D perhaps TRBD1 (6 bases). Between the trimmed V and J ends, which lost 3 bases and 1 base, there was a span of 18 bases. Per the germline V gene, CDR1 is DFQATT and CDR2 is SNEGSKA (reference sequence). The CDR3 sequence is 16 residues long. DNA of the CDR3: TGCAGTGCTAGTCCCGGTGGGGGCTTGGGGAACACTGAAGCTTTCTTT. Translated, it gives CSASPGGGLGNTEAFF.

V is TRBV9 and J is TRBJ1-5; possible D gene TRBD1, 5 bases. This CDR3 is built from 15 residues. Per the germline V gene, CDR1 is SGDLS and CDR2 is YYNGEE. V was cut by 3 bases and J by 5 bases, with 15 bases left in between. The CDR3 here is CASSGTGTNYQPQHF. The CDR3 DNA sequence: TGTGCCAGCAGCGGAACGGGGACCAATTATCAGCCCCAGCATTTT.

The CDR3 loop reads CASSLGSQGANYGYTF. The CDR3 nucleotides read TGTGCCAGCAGTTTAGGGAGTCAGGGAGCTAACTATGGCTACACCTTC. The chain combines TRBV12-3 or TRBV12-4 with TRBJ1-2, with D possibly matching TRBD1 (5 bases). The CDR3 has 16 residues. V shed 1 base and J shed 0 bases, with 12 bases lying between them.

The chain's CDR3 is CASRGGLRTRTQHF. CDR3 bases: TGTGCCAGCAGGGGTGGGCTACGGACGAGGACACAGCATTTT. The V gene is TRBV25-1, the J gene TRBJ1-5; a possible D gene is TRBD1 (5 bases). Trimming stripped 6 bases from V and 13 bases from J, with 22 bases between. The CDR3 is made up of 14 amino acids. Germline V gene data show CDR1 as MGHDK and CDR2 as SYGVNS. The full variable domain, completed using reference TRBV25-1 and TRBJ1-5, is EADIYQTPRYLVIGTGKKITLECSQTMGHDKMYWYQQDPGMELHLIHYSYGVNSTEKGDLSSESTVSRIRTEHFPLTLESARPSHTSQYLCASRGGLRTRTQHFGDGTRLSIL.

Remarks on this clonotype: At one boundary the junction diverges from the germline segment, which might be a read error. The rearrangement uses TRBV7-9 and TRBJ2-7, with D unclear. CDR1 is SEHNR, CDR2 FQNEAQ, per germline (reference sequence). This CDR3 is built from 13 residues. CDR3 protein: CASSQGLEAEQYF. CDR3 sequence (DNA): TGCGCCAGCAGCCAAGGTCTAGAGGCTGAGCAGTACTTC.

This clonotype has at least ten counts. The chain joins TRBV7-2 to TRBJ2-5; 15 bases match TRBD2. The V segment lost 3 bases and the J segment 7 bases; nucleotides outside the gene matches: 6. Germline V lookup: CDR1 SGHTA, CDR2 FQGNSA. CDR3 length: 16 residues. The CDR3: CASSFGLAGGPGTQYF. CDR3 sequence (DNA): TGTGCCAGCAGCTTCGGACTAGCGGGGGGGCCTGGGACCCAGTACTTC.

This clonotype was recorded at least ten times. V usage is TRBV29-1 and J usage is TRBJ2-2, with D perhaps TRBD1 or TRBD2 (5 bases each). Germline CDR1 is SQVTM and CDR2 is ANQGSEA. The V end was cut by 4 bases, the J end by 2 bases, with 5 bases between. This CDR3 spans 12 amino acids. The CDR3 bases are TGCAGCGTTGGGGACAACACCGGGGAGCTGTTTTTT. Translating it yields CSVGDNTGELFF.

Concerning this clonotype: The junction does not match germline at one end; this may be a read error. This rearrangement joins TRBV24-1 to TRBJ2-5; no firm D call. The CDR3 is 11 amino acids. The germline V gene encodes CDR1 KGHDR and CDR2 SFDVKD. CDR3 DNA: TGTGCCACCAATGATGGGGAGACCCAGTACTTC. It is translated as CATNDGETQYF.

This clonotype has a count of ten or more. The chain employs TRBV20-1 and TRBJ2-7; TRBD2 matches 8 bases. CDR3 length: 15 residues. CDR1 is DFQATT, CDR2 SNEGSKA, per germline (reference sequence). V trimming: 1 base; J trimming: 5 bases; junction bases outside the gene matches: 10. CDR3 sequence (DNA): TGCAGTGCTAGAGGCGGTTTCGGGGGGGCCCACGAGCAGTACTTC. Amino acids: CSARGGFGGAHEQYF.

At least ten counts were recorded for this clonotype. The rearrangement joins TRBV19 to TRBJ1-1; possibly TRBD1 for D (5 bases). Trimming took off 3 bases at V and 4 bases at J, with 12 bases between the two ends. Germline V CDR1 and CDR2: LNHDA, SQIVND (reference sequence). This CDR3 spans 14 amino acids. CDR3 residues: CASSIPGLVTEAFF. DNA for the CDR3: TGTGCCAGTAGTATCCCAGGGTTGGTCACTGAAGCTTTCTTT. Full variable domain (remainder filled in from reference TRBV19 and TRBJ1-1): DGGITQSPKYLFRKEGQNVTLSCEQNLNHDAMYWYRQDPGQGLRLIYYSQIVNDFQKGDIAEGYSVSREKKESFPLTVTSAQKNPTAFYLCASSIPGLVTEAFFGQGTRLTVV.

On this clonotype: The junction does not match germline at one end; this may be a read error. V and J are TRBV7-7 and TRBJ2-5; no firm D call. This CDR3 is built from 15 residues. In germline, CDR1 is SSHAT, CDR2 FNYEAQ (reference sequence). The CDR3 loop reads CASSSTAGSQVTQYF. CDR3 DNA: TGTGCCAGCAGCTCAACAGCCGGCTCTCAAGTGACCCAGTACTTC.

V and J are TRBV20-1 and TRBJ2-7; a weak D match, TRBD2 (6 bases). V lost 1 base and J 12 bases, leaving 22 bases between the germline ends. The length of the CDR3 is 14 residues. Germline lookup yields CDR1 DFQATT and CDR2 SNEGSKA (reference sequence). The CDR3 nucleotides are TGCAGTGCTAGAGCTACTAGCAGGAGTCTTGTTTTGTACTTC. Amino acids: CSARATSRSLVLYF.

This clonotype was seen a single time. A much larger clone sits a single nucleotide away, making a read error possible. The chain joins TRBV7-9 to TRBJ2-7, with TRBD2 matching over 12 bases. This CDR3 is 14 amino acids long. Germline assignment: CDR1 SEHNR and CDR2 FQNEAQ (reference sequence). CDR3 in DNA: TGTGCCAGCAGCCGACTAGCGGGAGTACACGAGCGGTACTTC. Amino acid sequence: CASSRLAGVHERYF.

This clonotype appeared many times. V and J are TRBV7-8 and TRBJ2-5; possibly TRBD1 for D (6 bases). Trimming removed 4 bases from V and 2 bases from J, with 14 bases in between. Germline CDR1 SGHVS, CDR2 FQNEAQ. The CDR3 length is 15 residues. The DNA of the CDR3 is TGTGCCAGCAGCTCCCAGGGACATCCTCAAGAGACCCAGTACTTC. This gives the protein CASSSQGHPQETQYF.

This clonotype has only a few counts. The chain employs TRBV7-8 and TRBJ2-5; 13 positions match TRBD2. V gave up 2 bases and J gave up 0 bases; unmatched junction bases: 12. CDR3 size: 20 residues. CDR1 is SGHVS and CDR2 is FQNEAQ in the germline V gene. The CDR3 coding sequence is TGTGCCAGCAGCTTATTACCGACGGGACTAGCGGGAATCAACCAAGAGACCCAGTACTTC. This translates into CASSLLPTGLAGINQETQYF.

This chain links TRBV12-3 or TRBV12-4 with TRBJ2-5; D uncertain. The CDR3 spans 13 residues. V shed 2 bases and J shed 1 base, with 5 bases lying between them. This CDR3 reads CASSLNIQETQYF. CDR3 sequence (DNA): TGTGCCAGCAGTTTAAACATCCAAGAGACCCAGTACTTC.

The chain recombines TRBV9 with TRBJ2-5; 8 bases agree with TRBD1. V lost 3 bases to trimming and J lost 5 bases; unmatched junction nucleotides: 6. Germline lookup yields CDR1 SGDLS and CDR2 YYNGEE. The CDR3 extends over 14 amino acids. The DNA of the CDR3 is TGTGCCAGCAGCGGACAGACAGGGGAGGAGACCCAGTACTTC. Protein sequence: CASSGQTGEETQYF.